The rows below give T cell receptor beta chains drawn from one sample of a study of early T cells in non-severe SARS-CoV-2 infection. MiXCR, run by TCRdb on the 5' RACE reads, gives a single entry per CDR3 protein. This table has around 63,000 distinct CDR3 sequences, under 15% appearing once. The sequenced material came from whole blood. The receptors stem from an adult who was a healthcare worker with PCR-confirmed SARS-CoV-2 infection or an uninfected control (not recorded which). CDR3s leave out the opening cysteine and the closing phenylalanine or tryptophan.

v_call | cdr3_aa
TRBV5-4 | ASSPPYETGYGTQY
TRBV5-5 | ASSLAGTGSSPLH
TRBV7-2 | ASSLTSTGNSGNTIY
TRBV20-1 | SNAGTRNNEQF
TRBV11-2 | ASSPATSGGDNEQF
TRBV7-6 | ASSPMGNPYEQY
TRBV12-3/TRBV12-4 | ASSRGFANTGELF
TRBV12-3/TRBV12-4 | ASSLQQNTEAF
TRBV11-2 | ATGQGDTQY
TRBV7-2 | ASTTLGGGGTGELF